This T cell receptor beta chain came from a study of cytomegalovirus exposure and HLA in healthy donors. Findings and limits, study-wide: Subsequent analysis found a tendency for first-cohort TCR clusters to co-occur within the 110 or so validation repertoires. The authors confirmed in vitro that three CMV-associated chains were specific for CMV antigens. 164 TCR beta chains were listed as cytomegalovirus-associated.

From germline, CDR1 is LNHNV and CDR2 YYDKDF (reference sequence). The V and J ends lost 1 base and 7 bases, in that order; junction bases with no gene match: 2. CDR3 size: 15 residues. From the 120-subject validation cohort, which was separate from the roughly 710-subject first cohort, the donors were drawn. For this clone: What it binds is not known.

The repertoire was sequenced with immunoSEQ multiplex PCR; TCRdb's copy has only in-frame clones and lacks some. The repertoire includes 150,000 to 200,000 clones, approximately 87% of them detected once, and roughly 1.3% sits in the top ten. The V call is TRBV15, the J call TRBJ2-7; 15 nucleotides align to TRBD2. Sequenced sample: PBMCs. The clonotype originates from a woman in her twenties or thirties in good health and CMV-seronegative. The CDR3 coding sequence is TGTGCCACCAGCAGAGTTGGGACTAGCGGGGGGGAGCAGTACTTC. It encodes CATSRVGTSGGEQYF.